The rows below give T cell receptor beta chains drawn from one sample of a study of blood T cell repertoires in COVID-19. Clones were read by immunoSEQ multiplex PCR, and TCRdb kept only the in-frame ones, dropping some. In the table there are fewer than 90,000 clones, about 78% of which are singletons. Sequencing was done on a sample of peripheral blood. These receptors all stem from an elderly woman with acute or convalescent COVID-19. CDR3s include the opening cysteine and the closing phenylalanine or tryptophan. Each record gives: J gene, V gene, CDR3 protein.

J: TRBJ1-2
V: TRBV13
CDR3: CASSLVQGFGGYTF

J: TRBJ1-2
V: TRBV6-5
CDR3: CASSPDRTGYTF

J: TRBJ1-6
V: TRBV6-5
CDR3: CASTPGGAHNSPLHF

J: TRBJ1-4
V: TRBV27
CDR3: CASSPRQGRRNEKLFF

J: TRBJ2-7
V: TRBV7-6
CDR3: CASSLQGAPLMDEQYF

J: TRBJ1-5
V: TRBV7-8
CDR3: CASSLTGVVNQPQHF

J: TRBJ2-5
V: TRBV11-2
CDR3: CASRPGHQETQYF

J: TRBJ2-1
V: TRBV5-1
CDR3: CASSLATTNNEQFF

J: TRBJ1-1
V: TRBV3-1/TRBV3-2
CDR3: CASSQAYRVNTEAFF

J: TRBJ1-5
V: TRBV30
CDR3: CAWRAQGIGNQPQHF

J: TRBJ1-2
V: TRBV7-8
CDR3: CASSRQGGGYTF

J: TRBJ1-1
V: TRBV6-2/TRBV6-3
CDR3: CASSYYPWEANTEAFF

J: TRBJ1-2
V: TRBV11-2
CDR3: CASSPTLRRGYGYTF

J: TRBJ1-3
V: TRBV27
CDR3: CASSLYEEESSGNTIYF

J: TRBJ2-5
V: TRBV7-3
CDR3: CASSLTSGGTQYF

J: TRBJ1-5
V: TRBV7-9
CDR3: CASSLGAGRSNQPQHF

J: TRBJ2-3
V: TRBV9
CDR3: CASTEGISGQSTDTQYF

J: TRBJ2-2
V: TRBV4-2
CDR3: CASSQWGTEGTGELFF

J: TRBJ1-6
V: TRBV7-2
CDR3: CASSPNLRGRRNSPLHF

J: TRBJ1-1
V: TRBV7-6
CDR3: CASSLQVNTEAFF

J: TRBJ2-7
V: TRBV19
CDR3: CASSAPGTGSAEQYF

J: TRBJ1-5
V: TRBV7-2
CDR3: CASSLGQGLYQPQHF

J: TRBJ2-7
V: TRBV6-2/TRBV6-3
CDR3: CASSPGRTYEQYF

J: TRBJ1-1
V: TRBV6-5
CDR3: CASRTGVLNTEAFF

J: TRBJ2-3
V: TRBV27
CDR3: CASSLLAGARTDTQYF

J: TRBJ2-7
V: TRBV7-2
CDR3: CASSSSGGDYEQYF

J: TRBJ1-2
V: TRBV9
CDR3: CASSEGQTLLGYGYTF

J: TRBJ1-1
V: TRBV3-1/TRBV3-2
CDR3: CASSQGTMNTEAFF

J: TRBJ2-5
V: TRBV16
CDR3: CASSQYLGGETQYF

J: TRBJ2-2
V: TRBV11-2
CDR3: CASSLQGAGTGELFF

J: TRBJ1-6
V: TRBV28
CDR3: CASSSGTGFYNSPLHF

J: TRBJ2-7
V: TRBV27
CDR3: CASGGAGEQYF

J: TRBJ2-2
V: TRBV19
CDR3: CASSKQGPNTGELFF

J: TRBJ1-6
V: TRBV6-5
CDR3: CASRRTGGYSPLHF

J: TRBJ1-2
V: TRBV2
CDR3: CASSAGTGGLPSW

J: TRBJ1-6
V: TRBV2
CDR3: CASSERSSYNSPLHF

J: TRBJ1-4
V: TRBV7-2
CDR3: CASSFQGGDEKLFF

J: TRBJ2-6
V: TRBV7-2
CDR3: CASSLLSSGANVLTF

J: TRBJ1-2
V: TRBV12-5
CDR3: CASGPRQGQIYGYTF

J: TRBJ1-5
V: TRBV7-2
CDR3: CASSPQGPSNQPQHF

J: TRBJ1-6
V: TRBV27
CDR3: CASRDGSYNSPLHF

J: TRBJ1-2
V: TRBV5-1
CDR3: CASSYDRGYGYTF